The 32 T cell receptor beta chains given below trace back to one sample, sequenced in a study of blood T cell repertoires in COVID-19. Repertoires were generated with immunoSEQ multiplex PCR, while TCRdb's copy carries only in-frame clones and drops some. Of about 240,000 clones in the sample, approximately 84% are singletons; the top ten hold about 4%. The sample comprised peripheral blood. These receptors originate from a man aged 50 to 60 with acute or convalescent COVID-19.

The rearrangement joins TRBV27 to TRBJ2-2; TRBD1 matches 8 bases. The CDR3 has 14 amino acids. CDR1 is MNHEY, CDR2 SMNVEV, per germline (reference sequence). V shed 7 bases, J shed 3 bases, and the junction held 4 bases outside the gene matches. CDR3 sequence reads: CASKDRDDTGELFF. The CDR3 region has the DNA TGTGCCAGCAAGGACAGGGACGACACCGGGGAGCTGTTTTTT.

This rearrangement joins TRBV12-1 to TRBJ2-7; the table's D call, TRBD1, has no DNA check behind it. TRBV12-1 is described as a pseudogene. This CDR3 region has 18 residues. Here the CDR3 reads CASSFVVSSGASPDEQYF. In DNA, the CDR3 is TGTGCCAGCAGCTTTGTAGTATCGTCAGGGGCGTCCCCTGACGAGCAGTACTTC.

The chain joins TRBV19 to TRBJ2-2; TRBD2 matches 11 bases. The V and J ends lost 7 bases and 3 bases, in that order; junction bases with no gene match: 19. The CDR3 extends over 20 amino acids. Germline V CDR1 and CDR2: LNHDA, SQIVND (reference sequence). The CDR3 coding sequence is TGTGCCAGTACCCCAAAGGGTAGCGGGAGGGCCGGAGTCTACACCGGGGAGCTGTTTTTT. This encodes CASTPKGSGRAGVYTGELFF.

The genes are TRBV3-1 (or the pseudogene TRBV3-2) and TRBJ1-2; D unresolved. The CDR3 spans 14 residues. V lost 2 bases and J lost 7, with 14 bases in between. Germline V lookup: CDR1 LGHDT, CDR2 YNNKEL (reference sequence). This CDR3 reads CASSQQMPERGYTF. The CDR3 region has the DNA TGTGCCAGCAGCCAACAGATGCCTGAGCGTGGCTACACCTTC.

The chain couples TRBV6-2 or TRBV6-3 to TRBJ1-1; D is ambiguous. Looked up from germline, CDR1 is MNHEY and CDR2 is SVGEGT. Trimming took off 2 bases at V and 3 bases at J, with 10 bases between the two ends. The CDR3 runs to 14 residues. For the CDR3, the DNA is TGTGCCAGCAGTTACCCTAGACGGTACACTGAAGCTTTCTTT. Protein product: CASSYPRRYTEAFF.

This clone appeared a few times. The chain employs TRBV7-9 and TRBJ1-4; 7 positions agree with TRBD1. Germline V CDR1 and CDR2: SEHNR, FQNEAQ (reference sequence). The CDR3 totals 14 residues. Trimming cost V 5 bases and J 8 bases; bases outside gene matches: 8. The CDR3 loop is CASSVTGAGEKLFF. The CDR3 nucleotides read TGTGCCAGCAGCGTCACAGGGGCCGGGGAAAAACTGTTTTTT.

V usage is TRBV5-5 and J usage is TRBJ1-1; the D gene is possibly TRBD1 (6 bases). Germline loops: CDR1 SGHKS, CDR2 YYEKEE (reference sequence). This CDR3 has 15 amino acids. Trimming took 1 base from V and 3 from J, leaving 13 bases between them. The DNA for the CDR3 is TGTGCCAGCAGCTTGTTGACAGGCAGTTACACTGAAGCTTTCTTT. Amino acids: CASSLLTGSYTEAFF.

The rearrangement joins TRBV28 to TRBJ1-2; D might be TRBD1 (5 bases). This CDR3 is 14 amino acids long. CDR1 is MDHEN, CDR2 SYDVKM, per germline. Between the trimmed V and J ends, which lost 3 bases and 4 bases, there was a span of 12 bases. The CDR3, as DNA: TGTGCCAGCAGTTTGGGCAGGGTGGGCTATGGCTACACCTTC. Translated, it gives CASSLGRVGYGYTF.

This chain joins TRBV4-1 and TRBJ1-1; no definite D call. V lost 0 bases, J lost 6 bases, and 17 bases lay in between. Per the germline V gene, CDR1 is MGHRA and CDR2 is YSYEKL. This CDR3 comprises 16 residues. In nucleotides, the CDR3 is TGCGCCAGCAGCCAAGATATCACAATGGGCTTCGCTGAAGCTTTCTTT. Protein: CASSQDITMGFAEAFF.

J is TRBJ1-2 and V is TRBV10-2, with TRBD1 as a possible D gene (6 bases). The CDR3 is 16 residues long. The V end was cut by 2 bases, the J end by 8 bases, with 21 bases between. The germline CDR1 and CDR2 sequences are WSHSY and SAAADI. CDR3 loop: CASSEERGADSLGYTF. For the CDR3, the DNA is TGCGCCAGCAGTGAGGAACGGGGGGCTGATTCGCTGGGCTACACCTTC.

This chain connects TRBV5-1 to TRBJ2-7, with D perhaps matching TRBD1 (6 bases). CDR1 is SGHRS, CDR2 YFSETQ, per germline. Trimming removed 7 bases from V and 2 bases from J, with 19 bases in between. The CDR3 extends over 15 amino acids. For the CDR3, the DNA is TGCGCCAGCCAGCCTTTTTCCGGGGACACCTACGAGCAGTACTTC. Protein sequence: CASQPFSGDTYEQYF.

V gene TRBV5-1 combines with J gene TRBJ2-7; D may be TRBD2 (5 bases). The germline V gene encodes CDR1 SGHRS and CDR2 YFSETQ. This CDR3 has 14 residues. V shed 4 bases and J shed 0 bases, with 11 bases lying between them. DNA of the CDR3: TGCGCCAGCAGCCCCCGGGGTATCTCCTACGAGCAGTACTTC. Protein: CASSPRGISYEQYF. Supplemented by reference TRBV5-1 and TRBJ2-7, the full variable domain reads KAGVTQTPRYLIKTRGQQVTLSCSPISGHRSVSWYQQTPGQGLQFLFEYFSETQRNKGNFPGRFSGRQFSNSRSEMNVSTLELGDSALYLCASSPRGISYEQYFGPGTRLTVT.

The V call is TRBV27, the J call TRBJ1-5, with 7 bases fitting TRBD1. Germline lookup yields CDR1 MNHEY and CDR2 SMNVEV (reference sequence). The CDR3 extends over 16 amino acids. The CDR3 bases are TGTGGCACCTTGGAGACAGGGACACCTGGCAATCAGCCCCAGCATTTT. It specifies CGTLETGTPGNQPQHF.

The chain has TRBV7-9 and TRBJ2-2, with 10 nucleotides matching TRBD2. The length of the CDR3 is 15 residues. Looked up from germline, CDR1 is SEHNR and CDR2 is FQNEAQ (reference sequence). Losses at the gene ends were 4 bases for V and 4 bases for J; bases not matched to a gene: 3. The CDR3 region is CASSYLAGVTGELFF. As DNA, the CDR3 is TGTGCCAGCAGCTACCTAGCGGGGGTCACCGGGGAGCTGTTTTTT.

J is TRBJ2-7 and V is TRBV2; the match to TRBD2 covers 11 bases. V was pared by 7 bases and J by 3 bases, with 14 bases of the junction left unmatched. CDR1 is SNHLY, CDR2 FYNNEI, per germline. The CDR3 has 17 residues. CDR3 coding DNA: TGTGCCAGCACGAGTTCTACTAGCGGGAGAATTGTCTACGAGCAGTACTTC. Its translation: CASTSSTSGRIVYEQYF.

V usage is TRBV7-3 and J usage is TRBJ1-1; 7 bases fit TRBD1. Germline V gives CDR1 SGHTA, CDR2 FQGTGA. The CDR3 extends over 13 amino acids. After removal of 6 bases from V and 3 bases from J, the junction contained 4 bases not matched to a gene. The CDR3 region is CASRKGTDTEAFF. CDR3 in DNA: TGTGCCAGCAGGAAAGGGACAGACACTGAAGCTTTCTTT.

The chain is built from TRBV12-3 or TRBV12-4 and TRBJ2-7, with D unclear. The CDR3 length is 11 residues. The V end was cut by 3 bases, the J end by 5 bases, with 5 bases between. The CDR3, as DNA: TGTGCCAGCAGTTTTGACAACGAGCAGTACTTC. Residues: CASSFDNEQYF.

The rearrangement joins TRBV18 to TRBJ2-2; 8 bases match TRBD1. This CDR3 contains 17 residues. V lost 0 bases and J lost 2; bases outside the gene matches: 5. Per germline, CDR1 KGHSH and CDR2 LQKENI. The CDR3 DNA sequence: TGTGCCAGCTCACCACCGCGGACAGGGTCCAACACCGGGGAGCTGTTTTTT. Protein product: CASSPPRTGSNTGELFF.

The CDR3 here is CASSSIEGPPRGYTF. The CDR3 DNA reads as TGTGCCAGCAGTTCCATCGAGGGCCCCCCTCGGGGCTACACCTTC. V and J are TRBV6-5 and TRBJ1-2, with D unresolved. The CDR3 is 15 residues long. Germline V gene data show CDR1 as MNHEY and CDR2 as SVGAGI. Trimming cost V 4 bases and J 8 bases, with 20 bases left between them.

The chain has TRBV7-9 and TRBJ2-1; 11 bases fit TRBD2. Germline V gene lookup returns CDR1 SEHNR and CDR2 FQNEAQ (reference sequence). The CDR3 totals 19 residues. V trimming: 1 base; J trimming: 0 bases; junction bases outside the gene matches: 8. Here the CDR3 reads CASSLVGTSGPSSYNEQFF. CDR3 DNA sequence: TGTGCCAGCAGCTTAGTTGGGACTAGCGGTCCCAGCTCCTACAATGAGCAGTTCTTC.

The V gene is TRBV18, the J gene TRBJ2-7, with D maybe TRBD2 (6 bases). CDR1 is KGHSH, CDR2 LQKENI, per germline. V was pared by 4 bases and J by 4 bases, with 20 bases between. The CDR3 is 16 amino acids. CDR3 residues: CASSRGTSVGDYEQYF. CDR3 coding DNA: TGTGCCAGCTCACGAGGGACTTCTGTGGGGGATTACGAGCAGTACTTC. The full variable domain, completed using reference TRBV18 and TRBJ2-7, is NAGVMQNPRHLVRRRGQEARLRCSPMKGHSHVYWYRQLPEEGLKFMVYLQKENIIDESGMPKERFSAEFPKEGPSILRIQQVVRGDSAAYFCASSRGTSVGDYEQYFGPGTRLTVT.

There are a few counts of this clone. In DNA form, the CDR3 reads TGTGCCAGCAGCCCAACCCAGGTGAGGGGGGAGCAGTACTTC. Translating it yields CASSPTQVRGEQYF. V is TRBV9 and J is TRBJ2-7; a weak D match, TRBD1 (6 bases). Looked up from germline, CDR1 is SGDLS and CDR2 is YYNGEE. V was shortened by 4 bases and J by 7 bases, with 18 bases between the two germline ends. CDR3 length equals 14 residues.

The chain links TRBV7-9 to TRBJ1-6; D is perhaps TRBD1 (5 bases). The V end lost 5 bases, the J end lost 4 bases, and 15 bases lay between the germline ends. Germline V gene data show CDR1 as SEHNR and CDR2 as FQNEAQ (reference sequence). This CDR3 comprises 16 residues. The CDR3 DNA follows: TGTGCCAGCAGCCACGACAGCGCTGTGTATAATTCACCCCTCCACTTT. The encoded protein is CASSHDSAVYNSPLHF.

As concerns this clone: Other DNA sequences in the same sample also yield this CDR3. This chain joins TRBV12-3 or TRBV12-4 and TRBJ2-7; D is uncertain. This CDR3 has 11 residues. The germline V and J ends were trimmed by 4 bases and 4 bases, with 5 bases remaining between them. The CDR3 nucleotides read TGTGCCAGCAGTTCTTATTACGAGCAGTACTTC. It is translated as CASSSYYEQYF.

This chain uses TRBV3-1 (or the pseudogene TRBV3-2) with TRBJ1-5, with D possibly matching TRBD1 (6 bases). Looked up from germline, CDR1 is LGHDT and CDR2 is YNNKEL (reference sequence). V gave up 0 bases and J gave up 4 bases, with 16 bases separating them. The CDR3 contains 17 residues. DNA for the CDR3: TGTGCCAGCAGCCAAGATGAAGGGGGATATGGGAATCAGCCCCAGCATTTT. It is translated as CASSQDEGGYGNQPQHF.

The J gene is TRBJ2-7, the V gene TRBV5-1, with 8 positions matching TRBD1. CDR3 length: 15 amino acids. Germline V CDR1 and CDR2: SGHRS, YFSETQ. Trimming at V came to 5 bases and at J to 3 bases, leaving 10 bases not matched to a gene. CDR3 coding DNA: TGCGCCAGCAGATTTCGGACAGGGAACTACTACGAGCAGTACTTC. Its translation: CASRFRTGNYYEQYF.

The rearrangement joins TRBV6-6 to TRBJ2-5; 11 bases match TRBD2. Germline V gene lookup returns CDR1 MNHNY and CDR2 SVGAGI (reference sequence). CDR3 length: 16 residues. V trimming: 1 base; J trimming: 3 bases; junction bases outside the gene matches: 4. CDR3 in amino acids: CASSYFLAGGEETQYF. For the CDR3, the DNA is TGTGCCAGCAGTTACTTCCTAGCGGGAGGTGAAGAGACCCAGTACTTC.

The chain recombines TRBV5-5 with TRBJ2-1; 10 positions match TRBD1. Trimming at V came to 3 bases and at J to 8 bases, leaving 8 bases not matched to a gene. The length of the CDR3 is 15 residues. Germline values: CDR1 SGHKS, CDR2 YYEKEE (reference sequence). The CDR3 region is CASSSTGQGWYEQFF. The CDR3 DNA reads TGTGCCAGCAGCTCTACGGGACAGGGGTGGTATGAGCAGTTCTTC.

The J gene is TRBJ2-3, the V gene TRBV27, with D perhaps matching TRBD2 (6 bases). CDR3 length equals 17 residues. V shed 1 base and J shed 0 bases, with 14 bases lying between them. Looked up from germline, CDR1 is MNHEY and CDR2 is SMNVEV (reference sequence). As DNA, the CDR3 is TGTGCCAGCAGTTTATTACCCCTAGCGACTAGCACAGATACGCAGTATTTT. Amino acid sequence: CASSLLPLATSTDTQYF.

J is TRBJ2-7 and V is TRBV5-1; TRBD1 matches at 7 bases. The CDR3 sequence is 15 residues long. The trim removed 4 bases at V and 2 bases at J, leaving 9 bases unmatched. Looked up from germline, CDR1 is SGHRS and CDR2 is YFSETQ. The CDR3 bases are TGCGCCAGCAGCAAATCCGGGACAGATACCTACGAGCAGTACTTC. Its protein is CASSKSGTDTYEQYF. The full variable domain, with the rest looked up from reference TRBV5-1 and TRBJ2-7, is KAGVTQTPRYLIKTRGQQVTLSCSPISGHRSVSWYQQTPGQGLQFLFEYFSETQRNKGNFPGRFSGRQFSNSRSEMNVSTLELGDSALYLCASSKSGTDTYEQYFGPGTRLTVT.

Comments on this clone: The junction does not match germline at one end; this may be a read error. CDR3 sequence (DNA): TGCAGCGCTAGTATACCGGGACTAGGGGGAAATGAGCAGTTCTTC. Translating gives CSASIPGLGGNEQFF. V is TRBV20-1 and J is TRBJ2-1, with 8 bases that match TRBD2. Germline CDR1 DFQATT, CDR2 SNEGSKA (reference sequence). The CDR3 contains 15 residues.

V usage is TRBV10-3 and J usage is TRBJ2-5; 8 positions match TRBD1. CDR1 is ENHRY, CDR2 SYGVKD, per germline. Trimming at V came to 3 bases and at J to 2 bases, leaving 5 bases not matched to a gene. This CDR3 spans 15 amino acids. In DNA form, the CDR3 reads TGTGCCATCAGTGACCTAGGGACAGGTCAAGAGACCCAGTACTTC. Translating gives CAISDLGTGQETQYF.